This TCR beta chain was identified in a study of cytomegalovirus exposure and HLA in healthy donors. On the study more broadly: When 300 to 400 donors were genotyped, 80% to 90% of them were found to fall in the Caucasian-associated ancestry cluster. General study results and limits: An apparent linkage of common viral pathogens to several of the most significant clusters emerged in a later analysis. Reports described diagnosis of cytomegalovirus status by the classifier as highly specific and sensitive. Likely technical artifact: a cluster of highly shared sequence variants.

The PCR made use of 60 Vbeta and 13 Jbeta primers. Data came from immunoSEQ multiplex PCR; TCRdb stores just in-frame clones and leaves some out. The repertoire has about 120,000 clones, 65% to 80% of them found once; the top ten carry about 2.5%. Concerning this clone: Its antigen is as yet unknown. At one boundary the junction diverges from the germline segment, which might be a read error.

The CDR3 extends over 14 amino acids. Germline CDR1 is SGHRS and CDR2 is YFSETQ. This clonotype was sampled from a woman aged 40 to 55 in good health and CMV-seropositive. This chain links TRBV5-1 with TRBJ2-5; 7 nucleotides align to TRBD2. The sequencing input was PBMCs. The CDR3 protein is CASSLIGDSGPVDF. The CDR3 DNA follows: TGCGCCAGCAGCTTGATCGGGGATAGCGGGCCAGTCGACTTC.